Sequencing of this TCR beta chain was carried out in a study of OX40 agonist ivuxolimab in advanced cancers. The wider study: Subjects had a mean age of about 57 years, with a range of about 23 to 79; approximately 83% were male. Regarding the study as a whole: There were, on average, more expanded clones in CD8+ T cells than in CD4+.

In the case of this clone: Antigen specificity is unknown.

V was trimmed by 9 bases and J by 2 bases, leaving 10 bases between them. CDR3 size: 12 residues. Germline values: CDR1 ENHRY, CDR2 SYGVKD. TCRdb's copy holds only in-frame clones and misses some; the assay was immunoSEQ multiplex PCR. The table records tens of thousands of clones, 79% of them present only once. J is TRBJ1-1 and V is TRBV10-3, with D possibly TRBD1 on 6 matching bases. The sequence was collected from an adult with an advanced solid tumor such as melanoma, head and neck, liver or kidney cancer. The source material was CD4+ or CD8+ T cells sorted from blood, sampled in a trial of the OX40 agonist ivuxolimab. CDR3 protein: CAIRTANTEAFF. The CDR3 DNA reads as TGTGCCATTAGGACAGCAAACACTGAAGCTTTCTTT.